These 4 T cell receptor beta chains share one sample of origin, sequenced in a study of blood T cells in healthy people across ages. Primed by a sample-barcoded 5' primer and a J-beta primer mix, a second PCR proceeded for 7 to 11 cycles. Each CDR3 protein gets one entry after TCRdb re-called the 5' RACE reads with MiXCR. Altogether around 1,100,000 distinct CDR3 sequences are present, about two fifths being singletons, with the ten largest covering around 13%. The sample consisted of blood. These receptors were taken from a young man in good health.

The V gene is TRBV20-1, the J gene TRBJ2-5; 8 bases agree with TRBD2. Germline CDR1 reads DFQATT; CDR2 reads SNEGSKA (reference sequence). There are 15 residues in the CDR3. Trimming removed 1 base from V and 3 bases from J; junction bases left unmatched: 7. The CDR3, as DNA: TGCAGTGCTAGAGTTCGGCGGGGGGCCGAAGAGACCCAGTACTTC. Encoded protein: CSARVRRGAEETQYF.

V gene TRBV4-3 combines with J gene TRBJ1-4; 7 nucleotides match TRBD1. V shed 0 bases, J shed 8 bases, and the junction held 9 bases outside the gene matches. The V gene's germline CDR1 is LGHNA and CDR2 YSLEER. The CDR3 loop spans 16 amino acids. CDR3 nucleotides: TGCGCCAGCAGCCAAGACTCAGGACAGGTCGGCGAAAAACTGTTTTTT. Protein sequence: CASSQDSGQVGEKLFF.

This clonotype was seen a few times. The rearrangement joins TRBV20-1 to TRBJ1-2; D is uncertain. The CDR3 spans 14 residues. The V end lost 2 bases, the J end lost 0 bases, and 10 bases lay between the germline ends. Germline assignment: CDR1 DFQATT and CDR2 SNEGSKA (reference sequence). The CDR3 loop is CSARRGAANYGYTF. The CDR3 DNA sequence: TGCAGTGCTAGACGAGGAGCTGCTAACTATGGCTACACCTTC.

As concerns this clonotype: The junction and the germline gene differ at one end; a read error may be behind it. The chain carries TRBV4-2 and TRBJ2-3, with D perhaps matching TRBD2 (5 bases). Germline CDR1 LGHNA, CDR2 YNFKEQ. This CDR3 has 16 amino acids. CDR3 residues: CASSQVAIANTDAQYF. The CDR3 DNA follows: TGTGCCAGCAGCCAAGTGGCGATAGCGAACACAGATGCGCAGTATTTT.